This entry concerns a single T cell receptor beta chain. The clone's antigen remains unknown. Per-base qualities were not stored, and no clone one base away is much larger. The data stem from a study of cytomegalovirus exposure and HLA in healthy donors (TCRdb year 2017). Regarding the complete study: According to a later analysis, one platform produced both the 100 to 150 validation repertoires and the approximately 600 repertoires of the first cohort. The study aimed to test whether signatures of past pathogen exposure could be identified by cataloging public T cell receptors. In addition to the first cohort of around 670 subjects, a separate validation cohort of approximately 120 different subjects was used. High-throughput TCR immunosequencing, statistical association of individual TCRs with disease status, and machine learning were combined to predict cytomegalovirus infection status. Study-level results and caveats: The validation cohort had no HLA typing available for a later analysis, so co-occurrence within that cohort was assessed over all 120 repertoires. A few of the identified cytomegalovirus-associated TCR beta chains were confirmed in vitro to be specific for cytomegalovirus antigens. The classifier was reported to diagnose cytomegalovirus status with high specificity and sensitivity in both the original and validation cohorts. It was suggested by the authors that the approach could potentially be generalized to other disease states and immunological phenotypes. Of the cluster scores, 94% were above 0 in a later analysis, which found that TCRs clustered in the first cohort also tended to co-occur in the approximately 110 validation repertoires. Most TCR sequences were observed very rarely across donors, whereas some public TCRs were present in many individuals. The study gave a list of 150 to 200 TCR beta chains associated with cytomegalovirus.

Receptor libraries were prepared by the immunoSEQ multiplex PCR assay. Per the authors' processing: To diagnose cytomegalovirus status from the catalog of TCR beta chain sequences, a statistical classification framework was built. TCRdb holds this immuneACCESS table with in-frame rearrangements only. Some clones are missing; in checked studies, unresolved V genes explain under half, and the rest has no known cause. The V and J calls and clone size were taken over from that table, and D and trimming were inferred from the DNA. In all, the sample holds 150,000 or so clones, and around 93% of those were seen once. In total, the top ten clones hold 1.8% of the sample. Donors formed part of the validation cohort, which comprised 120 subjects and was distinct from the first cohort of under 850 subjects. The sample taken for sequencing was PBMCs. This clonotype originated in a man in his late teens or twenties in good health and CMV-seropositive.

Read as DNA, the sequence is TGTGCCAGCAGTCCGACTAGCGGAGAGACCCAGTACTTC. Its translation is CASSPTSGETQYF. The receptor chain draws on TRBV6-5 and TRBJ2-5; TRBD2 fits 9 bases in the junction. From a lookup of the germline V gene, CDR1 and CDR2 are MNHEY and SVGAGI. V is trimmed back by 5 bases and J by 4 bases, and the junction contains 2 bases that no gene match accounts for. The CDR3 holds 13 amino acids from the cysteine to the phenylalanine. The DNA shown is the 39-base CDR3, in frame from base 1.